The rows below give T cell receptor beta chains drawn from one sample of a study of blood T cells in healthy people across ages. TCRdb reprocessed the 5' RACE reads with MiXCR, giving one entry per CDR3 protein. Among fewer than 1 million distinct CDR3 sequences listed, around two fifths were seen once. Sequencing input: blood. The receptor set was obtained from a man aged 60 to 69 in good health. The CDR3 runs from the conserved cysteine through the conserved F or W. Fields, in order: D gene, J gene, V gene, clone size, CDR3 protein, CDR3 DNA. A D gene is named only where the DNA matches it firmly. A clone size is listed for some rows: how often the clone was seen (once, few, many), or a class if it is expanded.

. | TRBJ2-1 | TRBV6-5 | few | CASREDWNSANEQFF | TGTGCCAGCAGGGAGGACTGGAACTCTGCAAATGAGCAGTTCTTC
. | TRBJ2-4 | TRBV11-2 | few | CASSLVIEGGLAKNIQYF | TGTGCCAGCAGCTTAGTCATCGAAGGGGGACTAGCCAAAAACATTCAGTACTTC
. | TRBJ1-3 | TRBV3-1 | . | CASSPRPMSSGNTIYF | TGTGCCAGCAGCCCACGACCAATGAGCTCTGGAAACACCATATATTTT
TRBD2 | TRBJ2-5 | TRBV20-1 | few | CSAFSGLAGDTYQETQYF | TGCAGTGCTTTTTCGGGACTAGCGGGGGACACGTACCAAGAGACCCAGTACTTC
. | TRBJ2-5 | TRBV11-3 | . | CASSWQEGETQYF | TGTGCCAGCAGCTGGCAGGAGGGAGAGACCCAGTACTTC
. | TRBJ1-5 | TRBV27 | . | CASSATGPNQPQHF | TGTGCCAGCAGTGCGACTGGCCCCAATCAGCCCCAGCATTTT
TRBD1 | TRBJ2-5 | TRBV20-1 | few | CSASRDSETQYF | TGCAGTGCTAGCCGGGACAGCGAGACCCAGTACTTC
. | TRBJ2-3 | TRBV24-1 | . | CATSDTARDTQYF | TGTGCCACCAGTGACACGGCGCGGGATACGCAGTATTTT
. | TRBJ2-1 | TRBV20-1 | . | CSARDDFGGEQFF | TGCAGTGCTAGAGATGACTTTGGGGGGGAGCAGTTCTTC
. | TRBJ2-6 | TRBV27 | . | CASKSPFSGANVLTF | TGTGCCAGCAAGTCCCCATTCTCTGGGGCCAACGTCCTGACTTTC
. | TRBJ1-6 | TRBV5-1 | . | CASSWGDSNSPLHF | TGCGCCAGCAGCTGGGGAGATTCTAATTCACCCCTCCACTTT
. | TRBJ1-1 | TRBV29-1 | few | CSVGLGTYGNTEAFF | TGCAGCGTTGGATTAGGGACCTATGGGAACACTGAAGCTTTCTTT
TRBD1 | TRBJ1-2 | TRBV11-2 | . | CASSPYVTGASGGYTF | TGTGCCAGCAGCCCCTACGTCACAGGGGCCTCCGGCGGCTACACCTTC
. | TRBJ1-1 | TRBV6-1 | . | CAATREVMNTEAFF | TGTGCAGCTACGAGGGAGGTAATGAACACTGAAGCTTTCTTT
. | TRBJ2-3 | TRBV9 | . | CASSVESSPWADTQYF | TGTGCCAGCAGCGTAGAGTCTAGCCCTTGGGCAGATACGCAGTATTTT
. | TRBJ2-7 | TRBV3-1 | . | CASSQYRSAGYEQYF | TGTGCCAGCAGCCAATACAGATCGGCGGGCTACGAGCAGTACTTC
. | TRBJ2-3 | TRBV2 | . | CASSGDAGQKTDTQYF | TGTGCCAGCAGTGGTGATGCGGGACAAAAGACAGATACGCAGTATTTT
TRBD1 | TRBJ2-5 | TRBV5-1 | few | CASSLGDRVETQYF | TGCGCCAGCAGCTTGGGGGACAGGGTGGAGACCCAGTACTTC
TRBD1 | TRBJ2-1 | TRBV6-6 | few | CASSYTLPDRANEQFF | TGTGCCAGCAGTTACACACTACCGGACAGGGCGAATGAGCAGTTCTTC
. | TRBJ2-1 | TRBV7-9 | few | CASSPPDFEQFF | TGTGCCAGCAGCCCGCCAGACTTTGAGCAGTTCTTC
. | TRBJ2-5 | TRBV20-1 | . | CSAVTWTPRETQYF | TGCAGTGCTGTCACCTGGACACCGCGAGAGACCCAGTACTTC
. | TRBJ2-7 | TRBV9 | . | CASSVAGVREQYF | TGTGCCAGCAGCGTAGCGGGGGTTCGCGAGCAGTACTTC
TRBD1 | TRBJ2-7 | TRBV27 | . | CASRPGTGYSYEQYF | TGTGCCAGCAGACCCGGGACAGGATACTCCTACGAGCAGTACTTC
. | TRBJ2-5 | TRBV7-9 | . | CARSLTGRQETQYF | TGTGCCCGCAGCCTAACCGGGCGCCAAGAGACCCAGTACTTC
. | TRBJ2-3 | TRBV20-1 | . | CSARPPPLARGARVSPDTQYF | TGCAGTGCTAGGCCACCCCCTCTAGCGAGGGGGGCTCGAGTTTCCCCAGATACGCAGTATTTT
. | TRBJ2-3 | TRBV20-1 | . | CSARTLYGTDTQYF | TGCAGTGCTAGGACTTTGTATGGCACAGATACGCAGTATTTT
. | TRBJ2-1 | TRBV12-5 | . | CASGLRGYNEQFF | TGTGCTAGTGGTTTGCGCGGTTACAATGAGCAGTTCTTC
. | TRBJ2-7 | TRBV7-2 | few | CASSLPSGRSSYEQYF | TGTGCCAGCAGCCTCCCCTCGGGACGGAGCTCCTACGAGCAGTACTTC
. | TRBJ1-2 | TRBV5-1 | many | CASSLDPGSNYGYTF | TGCGCCAGCAGCTTGGATCCGGGTAGTAACTATGGCTACACCTTC
. | TRBJ1-5 | TRBV5-8 | . | CTSSRTASNQPQHF | TGTACCAGCAGCCGGACAGCTAGCAATCAGCCCCAGCATTTT
. | TRBJ1-2 | TRBV2 | many | CASSVLWIGYTF | TGTGCCAGCAGTGTTCTTTGGATTGGCTACACCTTC
. | TRBJ2-5 | TRBV9 | few | CASSVGHTQETQYF | TGTGCCAGCAGCGTAGGACATACACAAGAGACCCAGTACTTC
. | TRBJ2-3 | TRBV6-5 | few | CASSYSVWGSTDTQYF | TGTGCCAGCAGTTACTCAGTGTGGGGCTCCACAGATACGCAGTATTTT
TRBD2 | TRBJ2-2 | TRBV5-5 | . | CASSLVPSGAGTNTGELFF | TGTGCCAGCAGCTTGGTGCCTAGCGGAGCGGGAACGAACACCGGGGAGCTGTTTTTT
. | TRBJ2-1 | TRBV7-2 | . | CASSSRQSERFF | TGTGCCAGCAGCTCCCGACAGAGCGAAAGGTTCTTC
. | TRBJ2-2 | TRBV5-1 | . | CASSFRLVDAGELFF | TGCGCCAGCAGCTTCCGACTAGTGGATGCCGGGGAGCTGTTTTTT
. | TRBJ2-4 | TRBV20-1 | many | CSARGTLKNIQYF | TGCAGTGCTAGAGGGACTCTCAAAAACATTCAGTACTTC
. | TRBJ2-5 | TRBV25-1 | . | CASSTGPRQETQYF | TGTGCCAGTAGTACAGGCCCTAGACAAGAGACCCAGTACTTC
. | TRBJ1-6 | TRBV2 | . | CASSEELSPLHF | TGTGCCAGCAGTGAAGAGTTATCACCCCTCCACTTT
TRBD2 | TRBJ2-5 | TRBV28 | few | CASSLFRGEETQYF | TGTGCCAGCAGTTTATTCCGGGGGGAAGAGACCCAGTACTTC
. | TRBJ1-2 | TRBV5-6 | . | CASSLGQKAYGYTF | TGTGCCAGCAGCTTGGGCCAGAAAGCCTATGGCTACACCTTC
. | TRBJ1-5 | TRBV21-1 | . | CASSKRVPRALNQPQHF | TGTGCCAGCAGCAAAAGGGTGCCCAGGGCCCTTAATCAGCCCCAGCATTTT
. | TRBJ2-7 | TRBV15 | . | CATSATKGTEQYF | TGTGCCACCAGCGCCACAAAAGGGACCGAGCAGTACTTC
TRBD1 | TRBJ2-5 | TRBV27 | . | CASSTPGQGMYGQYF | TGTGCCAGCAGCACACCGGGACAGGGGATGTACGGGCAGTACTTC
TRBD2 | TRBJ2-3 | TRBV9 | . | CASSVGGSGGRDTRYF | TGTGCCAGCAGCGTAGGGGGTAGCGGGGGCAGGGATACGCGGTATTTT
TRBD1 | TRBJ2-5 | TRBV12-3/TRBV12-4 | few | CASRPGQGIVTQYF | TGTGCCAGCAGGCCGGGACAGGGAATCGTGACCCAGTACTTT
. | TRBJ2-3 | TRBV6-2/TRBV6-3 | . | CAGSRNRGTDTQYF | TGTGCCGGCAGTAGGAACAGGGGCACAGATACGCAGTATTTT